This T cell receptor (beta chain) was captured in a study of Ad26.COV2.S vaccination and SARS-CoV-2 variants. Across the whole study: Once or twice, 56 days apart, Ad26.COV2.S was delivered intramuscularly.

Profiled with immunoSEQ multiplex PCR; TCRdb holds only in-frame clones, not every one. The sample lists some 450,000 clones, 90% seen once, with roughly 4% in the top ten. The CDR3 is 14 amino acids. Trimming took 0 bases from V and 0 from J, leaving 6 bases between them. Germline V CDR1 and CDR2: SGHRS, YFSETQ. Concerning this clone: The antigen is undetermined.

This sample's treatment: roughly 20 received Ad26.COV2.S at low or high dose, single or two shots; 5 received placebo; per-sample allocation not given. Sampling was performed 63 days after the first vaccine or placebo injection. Points from the study as a whole: Non-spike TCR breadth did not differ much between vaccine and placebo recipients.

The sequence was collected from a person aged 18-65 years who received the Ad26.COV2.S COVID-19 vaccine or a placebo. Sequencing was performed on peripheral blood, taken in a trial of Ad26.COV2.S vaccine versus placebo. The V call is TRBV5-1, the J call TRBJ1-1; D remains ambiguous. CDR3 in amino acids: CASSLDGVNTEAFF. In DNA, the CDR3 is TGCGCCAGCAGCTTGGACGGGGTGAACACTGAAGCTTTCTTT.